The 23 T cell receptor beta chains reported below all come from one sample, sequenced in a study of T cell responses to AZD1222 COVID-19 vaccine. Libraries were prepared by immunoSEQ multiplex PCR; TCRdb keeps only in-frame clonotypes and omits some of them. The sample yields roughly 100,000 clones, about 90% seen once. The sequencing here drew on peripheral blood, taken 28 days after the second AZD1222 dose. These receptors came from an adult who received the AZD1222 COVID-19 vaccine.

The J gene is TRBJ2-1, the V gene TRBV6-2 or TRBV6-3, with unresolved D. In germline, CDR1 is MNHEY, CDR2 SVGEGT. The CDR3 consists of 11 residues. Trimming left V 5 bases short and J 9 bases short, with 8 bases between. The CDR3 DNA sequence: TGTGCCAGCAGTACGGGTGTTGAGCAGTTCTTC. Encoded protein: CASSTGVEQFF.

Comments on this clone: Other DNA sequences in the same sample also yield this CDR3. The gene calls are TRBV5-1 and TRBJ1-5, with D maybe TRBD1 (5 bases). Germline V gene lookup returns CDR1 SGHRS and CDR2 YFSETQ. V was clipped by 4 bases and J by 4 bases, with 12 bases between them. CDR3 length: 14 amino acids. Written as DNA, the CDR3 is TGCGCCAGCAGCATCGGCGGGGGTAATCAGCCCCAGCATTTT. Amino acids: CASSIGGGNQPQHF.

The CDR3 region has the DNA TGTGCCAGCAGCCAAGATCAAGGGCTCCTAGCCAAAAACATTCAGTACTTC. It translates to CASSQDQGLLAKNIQYF. The chain couples TRBV4-2 to TRBJ2-4; no clear D gene. The germline V gene encodes CDR1 LGHNA and CDR2 YNFKEQ. Trimming left V 0 bases short and J 0 bases short, with 12 bases between. This CDR3 region has 17 residues.

This sequence joins TRBV21-1 and TRBJ2-1; TRBD1 was called by the table and not checked on the DNA. TRBV21-1 corresponds to a pseudogene. The CDR3 has 16 amino acids. The chain's CDR3 is CASSKNGHRIGNEQFF. The CDR3 DNA follows: TGTGCCAGCAGCAAAAACGGACACCGGATCGGGAATGAGCAGTTCTTC.

The gene calls are TRBV7-9 and TRBJ2-2; 8 bases line up with TRBD1. Germline V gene data show CDR1 as SEHNR and CDR2 as FQNEAQ (reference sequence). V lost 3 bases to trimming and J lost 7 bases; unmatched junction nucleotides: 10. The CDR3 consists of 16 residues. CDR3 in amino acids: CASSFRAGGLSGELFF. The DNA for the CDR3 is TGTGCCAGCAGCTTTCGAGCAGGGGGCTTAAGCGGGGAGCTGTTTTTT.

This clone was picked up one time. The V gene is TRBV28, the J gene TRBJ2-2, with unresolved D. V was clipped by 5 bases and J by 3 bases, with 19 bases between them. The CDR3 loop spans 17 amino acids. Germline loops: CDR1 MDHEN, CDR2 SYDVKM. This chain's CDR3 is CASSLDVGLMDTGELFF. CDR3 bases: TGTGCCAGCAGTCTTGATGTGGGATTGATGGACACCGGGGAGCTGTTTTTT.

This chain links TRBV18 with TRBJ2-3; maybe TRBD2 (6 bases). This CDR3 contains 15 residues. V lost 1 base and J lost 0, with 8 bases in between. Germline V gene data show CDR1 as KGHSH and CDR2 as LQKENI. The DNA for the CDR3 is TGTGCCAGCTCACCACTGGGGGGAAGCACAGATACGCAGTATTTT. Residues: CASSPLGGSTDTQYF.

In this sample, this clone turned up a few times. The CDR3 DNA reads TGTGCCAGCCGTGTGGGACAGTCCAATTCACCCCTCCACTTT. Protein: CASRVGQSNSPLHF. The V gene is TRBV27, the J gene TRBJ1-6, with 7 bases that match TRBD1. The CDR3 is 14 residues long. The germline V gene encodes CDR1 MNHEY and CDR2 SMNVEV (reference sequence). Trimming removed 8 bases from V and 7 bases from J; junction bases left unmatched: 8.

The chain joins TRBV5-8 to TRBJ1-5, with unresolved D. Trimming removed 0 bases at V and 3 bases at J, with 7 bases between. CDR1 is SGHTS, CDR2 YDEGEE, per germline. The CDR3 runs to 14 residues. The CDR3 sequence: CASSLVGVNQPQHF. The CDR3 bases are TGTGCCAGCAGCTTGGTTGGGGTCAATCAGCCCCAGCATTTT.

Turning to this clone: This CDR3 is also generated by other DNA sequences in the sample. CDR3 residues: CASSYGGGYGYTF. CDR3 coding DNA: TGTGCCAGCAGTTACGGCGGGGGCTATGGCTACACCTTC. This chain joins TRBV6-5 and TRBJ1-2, with D possibly being TRBD1 (5 bases). CDR1 and CDR2 from the germline V gene are MNHEY and SVGAGI. Trimming took 2 bases from V and 4 from J, leaving 8 bases between them. This CDR3 has 13 residues.

The chain uses TRBV5-4 and TRBJ2-2; D gene unclear. In germline, CDR1 is SGHNT, CDR2 YYREEE (reference sequence). V lost 3 bases and J lost 4, with 4 bases in between. The CDR3 totals 12 residues. For the CDR3, the DNA is TGTGCCAGCAGCTGGATCACCGGGGAGCTGTTTTTT. Its protein is CASSWITGELFF.

The chain combines TRBV7-9 with TRBJ1-5; no definite D call. The CDR3 contains 14 residues. Trimming cost V 4 bases and J 0 bases, with 7 bases left between them. The germline V gene has CDR1 SEHNR and CDR2 FQNEAQ (reference sequence). CDR3 amino acids: CASSSQHSNQPQHF. CDR3 DNA: TGTGCCAGCAGCTCCCAACATAGCAATCAGCCCCAGCATTTT.

The rearrangement links TRBV30 to TRBJ1-6, with no clear D. Germline loops: CDR1 GTSNPN, CDR2 SVGIG (reference sequence). The V end lost 2 bases, the J end lost 7 bases, and 9 bases lay between the germline ends. This CDR3 contains 13 residues. Here the CDR3 DNA reads TGTGCCTGGAGTCCAGACGGGAATTCACCCCTCCACTTT. Translating gives CAWSPDGNSPLHF. Full variable domain (outside the CDR3, taken from reference TRBV30 and TRBJ1-6): SQTIHQWPATLVQPVGSPLSLECTVEGTSNPNLYWYRQAAGRGLQLLFYSVGIGQISSEVPQNLSASRPQDRQFILSSKKLLLSDSGFYLCAWSPDGNSPLHFGNGTRLTVT.

V is TRBV7-2 and J is TRBJ2-1; 10 nucleotides align to TRBD2. V lost 2 bases and J lost 7; bases outside the gene matches: 5. CDR1 is SGHTA and CDR2 is FQGNSA in the germline V gene. CDR3 length: 15 residues. The CDR3 protein is CASSLLLAGPNEQFF. The CDR3 DNA reads as TGTGCCAGCAGCTTACTACTAGCGGGGCCTAATGAGCAGTTCTTC.

The genes are TRBV4-3 and TRBJ2-5; D gene uncertain. This CDR3 region has 18 residues. CDR1 and CDR2 from the germline V gene are LGHNA and YSLEER. V lost 0 bases and J lost 3, with 20 bases in between. This chain's CDR3 is CASSQDRGYYAKKETQYF. The CDR3 nucleotides are TGCGCCAGCAGCCAAGATCGAGGCTACTACGCGAAAAAAGAGACCCAGTACTTC.

The chain couples TRBV11-2 to TRBJ1-4; 7 bases fit TRBD1. CDR3 length: 14 residues. V gave up 7 bases and J gave up 2 bases; unmatched junction bases: 4. The V gene's germline CDR1 is SGHAT and CDR2 FQNNGV. CDR3 sequence (DNA): TGTGCCAGCACCGACAGGGTGACTAATGAAAAACTGTTTTTT. Its translation is CASTDRVTNEKLFF.

The V gene is TRBV3-1 (or the pseudogene TRBV3-2), the J gene TRBJ1-2, with a possible D match to TRBD1 (5 bases). Germline CDR1 LGHDT, CDR2 YNNKEL (reference sequence). CDR3 size: 13 residues. Trimming pared 4 bases from V and 9 bases from J, leaving 15 bases between. As DNA, the CDR3 is TGTGCCAGCAGCCTCCGGGGCCGGTCGAGCTACACCTTC. Its protein is CASSLRGRSSYTF.

The V gene is TRBV6-5, the J gene TRBJ1-5, with no clear D. The CDR3 contains 12 residues. V was pared by 1 base and J by 9 bases, with 7 bases between. CDR1 and CDR2 (germline): MNHEY, SVGAGI. CDR3 loop: CASSYLEGPQHF. The DNA of the CDR3 is TGTGCCAGCAGTTACTTGGAGGGGCCCCAGCATTTT.

The CDR3 region is CASSKQTGTGQGNTIYF. The CDR3 DNA reads as TGTGCCAGCAGCAAACAGACCGGGACAGGGCAAGGAAACACCATATATTTT. This chain joins TRBV7-2 and TRBJ1-3; 9 bases agree with TRBD1. The V and J ends lost 5 bases and 4 bases, in that order; junction bases with no gene match: 12. Germline V CDR1 and CDR2: SGHTA, FQGNSA. The CDR3 length is 17 residues.

A single count supports this clone. The chain combines TRBV7-8 with TRBJ2-7, with 9 bases matching TRBD1. Looked up from germline, CDR1 is SGHVS and CDR2 is FQNEAQ. This CDR3 contains 16 residues. With 1 base clipped from V and 7 bases from J, the junction kept 11 bases outside the gene matches. Written as DNA, the CDR3 is TGTGCCAGCAGCTTAGTCATTTTACAGGGGGCGGGGGAGCAGTACTTC. This encodes CASSLVILQGAGEQYF.

This chain joins TRBV18 and TRBJ2-3; D is unresolved. The CDR3 length is 16 residues. Germline V gene sequence: CDR1 KGHSH, CDR2 LQKENI. V dropped 0 bases and J dropped 4 bases, with 14 bases sitting between them. This chain's CDR3 is CASSPPSGLLPDTQYF. In DNA form, the CDR3 reads TGTGCCAGCTCACCACCGTCTGGGCTGCTCCCAGATACGCAGTATTTT.

In the case of this clone: Germline and junction disagree at one end, which may indicate a read error. The chain uses TRBV9 and TRBJ2-3; weak D call: TRBD2 (7 bases). Germline-derived CDR1 and CDR2 are SGDLS and YYNGEE. The CDR3 contains 14 residues. CDR3: CASSVGGGTGTQYF. CDR3 DNA: TGTGCCAGCAGCGTAGGGGGGGGCACAGGTACGCAGTATTTT.

This clone was picked up one time. The V gene is TRBV2, the J gene TRBJ2-7; 8 bases agree with TRBD1. Per the germline V gene, CDR1 is SNHLY and CDR2 is FYNNEI. This CDR3 is 12 amino acids long. V dropped 6 bases and J dropped 2; count of bases not matched to a gene: 0. The CDR3 DNA follows: TGTGCCAGCAGACAGGGGGCCTACGAGCAGTACTTC. It is translated as CASRQGAYEQYF.